This T cell receptor (beta chain) was sequenced during a study of blood T cells in healthy people across ages. Regarding the study as a whole: Among T cells, TCR beta diversity per million cells dropped roughly linearly as age rose.

In regard to this clonotype: The antigen is undetermined.

CDR3 length: 19 residues. Germline lookup yields CDR1 SGHTA and CDR2 FQGNSA. V lost 3 bases and J 2 bases, leaving 23 bases between the germline ends. A second about 7 to 12 cycle PCR used barcoded and J-beta primers. MiXCR, applied by TCRdb to the 5' RACE reads, yields one record per CDR3 protein. In the table there are about 650,000 distinct CDR3 sequences, approximately 52% of which are singletons. The chain couples TRBV7-2 to TRBJ2-4; D is unclear. The specimen sequenced was blood. This receptor was identified in an elderly woman in good health. The CDR3 here is CASSLPPWQTPLPKNIQYF. The CDR3 DNA follows: TGTGCCAGCAGCTTGCCTCCGTGGCAGACCCCTTTGCCCAAAAACATTCAGTACTTC.